This T cell receptor beta chain is from a study of STAT5B mutations in CD4+ large granular lymphocyte leukemia. Controls came from buffy coats of healthy blood donors. CDR1 and CDR2 (germline): SGHDT, YYEEEE. The ends were cut back, 0 bases at V and 0 bases at J, with 7 bases in the middle. The CDR3 is made up of 15 amino acids. TCRdb's table, derived via immunoSEQ multiplex PCR, lists solely in-frame clones and lacks some. The table lists tens of thousands of clones, 65% to 90% of them singletons. This clone is a singleton in its sample. Its antigen is as yet unknown. Whole-study results and caveats: About a quarter of private leukemic clonotypes occurred rarely in other patients' non-leukemic repertoires.

The sequence was obtained from a human donor in good health. The genes are TRBV5-6 and TRBJ1-5; the D is unclear. Sample: CD4+ T cells from blood buffy coats. The CDR3 DNA follows: TGTGCCAGCAGCTTGGGGCGGTATAGCAATCAGCCCCAGCATTTT. Protein sequence: CASSLGRYSNQPQHF.